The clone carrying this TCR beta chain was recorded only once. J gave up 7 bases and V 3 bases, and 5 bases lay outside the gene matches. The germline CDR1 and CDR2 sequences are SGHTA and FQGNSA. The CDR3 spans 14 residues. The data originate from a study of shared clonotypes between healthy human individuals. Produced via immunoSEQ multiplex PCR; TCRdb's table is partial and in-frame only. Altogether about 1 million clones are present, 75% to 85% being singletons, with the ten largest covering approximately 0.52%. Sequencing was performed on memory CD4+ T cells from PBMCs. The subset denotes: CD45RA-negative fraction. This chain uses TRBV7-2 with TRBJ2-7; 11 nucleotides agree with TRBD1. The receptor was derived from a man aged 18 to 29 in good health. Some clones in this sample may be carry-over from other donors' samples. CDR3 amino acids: CASSFGQGAREQYF. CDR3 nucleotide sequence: TGTGCCAGCAGCTTTGGACAGGGGGCCCGAGAGCAGTACTTC.